The rows below give T cell receptor beta chains drawn from one sample of a study of blood T cell repertoires in COVID-19. Measured with immunoSEQ multiplex PCR; TCRdb has only the in-frame clones, and not every one. The data hold about 260,000 clones, with around 90% observed a single time. Sequencing input: peripheral blood. These receptors came from a woman in her 40s with acute or convalescent COVID-19. The CDR3 runs from the conserved cysteine through the conserved F or W. Fields, in order: V gene, clone size, J gene, D gene, CDR3 protein. A D gene is named only where the DNA matches it firmly. The listing skips clone size in some rows; elsewhere it reads once, few, many or a size class.

>TRBV4-2|once|TRBJ2-3|NA
CASSQEGGAGTDTQYF
>TRBV7-2|NA|TRBJ1-1|NA
CASSLGSGVNTEAFF
>TRBV19|NA|TRBJ1-2|NA
CASSITPLRSYGYTF
>TRBV11-2|NA|TRBJ1-2|NA
CASSLDPQAPGGYTF
>TRBV6-1|NA|TRBJ1-6|TRBD1
CASSANLQGASYSPLHF
>TRBV27|NA|TRBJ2-3|TRBD1
CASGKRGQGADTQYF
>TRBV9|once|TRBJ2-2|TRBD1
CASSAGTAINTGELFF
>TRBV5-1|NA|TRBJ1-5|NA
CASSKEGPQPQHF
>TRBV5-6|NA|TRBJ1-2|NA
CASSYPLQGGYTF
>TRBV9|NA|TRBJ1-2|NA
CASSAQAGTDYGYTF
>TRBV7-9|NA|TRBJ1-1|NA
CASSSWTAENTEAFF
>TRBV19|NA|TRBJ2-1|TRBD2
CASSIGLAGDNEQFF
>TRBV11-3|NA|TRBJ1-1|TRBD1
CASSQTGDLHF
>TRBV11-2|NA|TRBJ2-4|TRBD1
CASSFRTGDINIQYF